This T cell receptor (beta chain) stems from a study of T cells in Graves' hyperthyroidism and ophthalmopathy. Template material for amplifying TCR beta CDR3 regions consisted of RNA transcripts. The primer set for the first-round RT-PCR of the TCR CDR3 was HTBI. TCRdb reprocessed the multiplex PCR reads with MiXCR, giving one entry per CDR3 protein. The sample shows a few hundred thousand distinct CDR3 sequences, 46% of them seen only once. This clonotype was seen repeatedly, ten times or more. J lost 0 bases, V lost 4 bases, and 9 bases had no gene match. Looked up from germline, CDR1 is SEHNR and CDR2 is FQNEAQ (reference sequence). The CDR3 spans 16 residues.

The chain carries TRBV7-9 and TRBJ2-7, with 7 bases lining up with TRBD1. Sequences were obtained from peripheral blood or thyroid tissue (not recorded which). The receptor comes from an adult woman with Graves' disease, either hyperthyroidism or ophthalmopathy (not recorded which). The CDR3 DNA reads TGTGCCAGCAGCTCTTCCGGGACAGAGAGCTCCTACGAGCAGTACTTC. The encoded protein is CASSSSGTESSYEQYF.